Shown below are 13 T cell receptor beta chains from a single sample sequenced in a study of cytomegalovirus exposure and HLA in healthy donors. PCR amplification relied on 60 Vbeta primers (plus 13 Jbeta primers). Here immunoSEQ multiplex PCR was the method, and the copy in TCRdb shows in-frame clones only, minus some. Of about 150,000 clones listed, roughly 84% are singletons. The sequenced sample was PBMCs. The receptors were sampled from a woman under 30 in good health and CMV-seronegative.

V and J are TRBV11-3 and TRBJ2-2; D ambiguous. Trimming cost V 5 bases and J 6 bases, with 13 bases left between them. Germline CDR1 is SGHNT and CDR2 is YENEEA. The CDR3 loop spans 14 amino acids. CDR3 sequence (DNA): TGTGCCAGCAGCCCCCGTTCGTCGGCCGGGGAGCTGTTTTTT. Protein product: CASSPRSSAGELFF. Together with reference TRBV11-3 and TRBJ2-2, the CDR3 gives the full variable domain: EAGVVQSPRYKIIEKKQPVAFWCNPISGHNTLYWYLQNLGQGPELLIRYENEEAVDDSQLPKDRFSAERLKGVDSTLKIQPAELGDSAVYLCASSPRSSAGELFFGEGSRLTVL.

This CDR3 is CASSLWGADGYTF. CDR3 nucleotide sequence: TGCGCCAGCAGCTTGTGGGGAGCCGATGGCTACACCTTC. The rearrangement uses TRBV5-1 and TRBJ1-2, with no clear D. CDR3 length: 13 amino acids. CDR1 and CDR2 from the germline V gene are SGHRS and YFSETQ. V was pared by 1 base and J by 6 bases, with 10 bases between.

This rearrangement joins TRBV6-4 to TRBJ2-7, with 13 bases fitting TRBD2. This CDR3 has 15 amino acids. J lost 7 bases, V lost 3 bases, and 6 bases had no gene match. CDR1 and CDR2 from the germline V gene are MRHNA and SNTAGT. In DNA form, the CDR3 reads TGTGCCAGCAGTGATTGGGTGGGACTAGCGGGGGAGCAGTACTTC. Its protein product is CASSDWVGLAGEQYF.

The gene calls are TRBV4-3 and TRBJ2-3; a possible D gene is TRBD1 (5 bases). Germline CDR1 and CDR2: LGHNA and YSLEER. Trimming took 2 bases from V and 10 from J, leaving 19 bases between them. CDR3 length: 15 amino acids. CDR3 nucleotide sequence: TGCGCCAGCAGCCAACAGGACATCATAGGGGATGCGCAGTATTTT. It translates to CASSQQDIIGDAQYF.

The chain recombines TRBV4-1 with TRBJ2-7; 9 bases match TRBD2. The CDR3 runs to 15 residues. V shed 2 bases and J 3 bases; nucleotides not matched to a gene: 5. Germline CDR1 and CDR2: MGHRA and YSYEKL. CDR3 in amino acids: CASSQLSGGYYEQYF. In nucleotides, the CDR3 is TGCGCCAGCAGCCAACTCAGCGGGGGGTACTACGAGCAGTACTTC.

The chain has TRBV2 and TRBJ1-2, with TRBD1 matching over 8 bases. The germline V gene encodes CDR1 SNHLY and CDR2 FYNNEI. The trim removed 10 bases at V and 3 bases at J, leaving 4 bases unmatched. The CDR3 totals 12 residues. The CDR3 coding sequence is TGTGCCATTCAACAGGGGGACTATGGCTACACCTTC. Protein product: CAIQQGDYGYTF.

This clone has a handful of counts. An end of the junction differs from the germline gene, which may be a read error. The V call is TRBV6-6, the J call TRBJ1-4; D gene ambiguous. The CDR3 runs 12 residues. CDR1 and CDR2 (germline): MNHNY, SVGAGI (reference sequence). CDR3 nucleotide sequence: TGTGCCAGCAGTTACCAGAATGCAAAACTGTTTTTT. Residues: CASSYQNAKLFF.

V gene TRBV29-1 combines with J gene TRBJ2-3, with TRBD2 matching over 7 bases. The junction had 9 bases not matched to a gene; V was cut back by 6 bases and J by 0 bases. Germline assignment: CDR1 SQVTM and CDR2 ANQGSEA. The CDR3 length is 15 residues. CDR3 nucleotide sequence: TGCAGCGTGACGGGAGCGGGATCTAGCACAGATACGCAGTATTTT. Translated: CSVTGAGSSTDTQYF.

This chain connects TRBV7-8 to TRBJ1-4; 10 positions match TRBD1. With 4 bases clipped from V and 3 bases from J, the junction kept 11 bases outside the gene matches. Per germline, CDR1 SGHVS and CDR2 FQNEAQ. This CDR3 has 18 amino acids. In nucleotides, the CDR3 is TGTGCCAGCAGCTCCTCCCCTTCGGACAGGGGGTCTAATGAAAAACTGTTTTTT. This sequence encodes CASSSSPSDRGSNEKLFF. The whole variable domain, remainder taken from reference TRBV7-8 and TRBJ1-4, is GAGVSQSPRYKVAKRGQDVALRCDPISGHVSLFWYQQALGQGPEFLTYFQNEAQLDKSGLPSDRFFAERPEGSVSTLKIQRTQQEDSAVYLCASSSSPSDRGSNEKLFFGSGTQLSVL.

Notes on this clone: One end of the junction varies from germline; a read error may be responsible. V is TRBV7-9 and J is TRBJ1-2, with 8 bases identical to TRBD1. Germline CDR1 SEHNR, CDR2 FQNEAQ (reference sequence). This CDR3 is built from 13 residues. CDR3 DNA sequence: TGTTCCAGCAGCTCCGGATCACAGGGGGTCCCGGCCTTC. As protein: CSSSSGSQGVPAF.

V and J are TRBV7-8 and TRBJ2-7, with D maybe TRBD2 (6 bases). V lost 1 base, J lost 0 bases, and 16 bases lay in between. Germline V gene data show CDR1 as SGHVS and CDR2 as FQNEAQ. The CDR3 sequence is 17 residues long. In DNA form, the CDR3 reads TGTGCCAGCAGCTTAGACGGGACTCCCTGGAGCTCCTACGAGCAGTACTTC. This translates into CASSLDGTPWSSYEQYF.

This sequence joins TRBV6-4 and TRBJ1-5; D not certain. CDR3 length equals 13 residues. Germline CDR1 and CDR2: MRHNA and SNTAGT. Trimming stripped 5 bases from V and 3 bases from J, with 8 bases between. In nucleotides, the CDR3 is TGTGCCAGCAGTCGGGGAGACAATCAGCCCCAGCATTTT. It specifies CASSRGDNQPQHF.

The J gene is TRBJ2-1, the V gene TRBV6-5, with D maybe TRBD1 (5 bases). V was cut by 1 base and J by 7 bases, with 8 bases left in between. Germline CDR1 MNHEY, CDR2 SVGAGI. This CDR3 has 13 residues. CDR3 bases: TGTGCCAGCAGTTACTTTCAGGGAAATGAGCAGTTCTTC. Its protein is CASSYFQGNEQFF.